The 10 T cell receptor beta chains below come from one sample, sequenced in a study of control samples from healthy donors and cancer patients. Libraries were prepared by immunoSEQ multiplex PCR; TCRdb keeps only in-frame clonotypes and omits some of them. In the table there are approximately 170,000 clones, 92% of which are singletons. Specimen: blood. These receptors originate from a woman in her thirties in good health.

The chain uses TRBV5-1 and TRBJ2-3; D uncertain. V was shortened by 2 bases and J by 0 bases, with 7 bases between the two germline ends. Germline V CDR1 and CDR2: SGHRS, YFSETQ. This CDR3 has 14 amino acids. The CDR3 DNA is TGCGCCAGCAGCTTTTACGGGAGCACAGATACGCAGTATTTT. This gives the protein CASSFYGSTDTQYF.

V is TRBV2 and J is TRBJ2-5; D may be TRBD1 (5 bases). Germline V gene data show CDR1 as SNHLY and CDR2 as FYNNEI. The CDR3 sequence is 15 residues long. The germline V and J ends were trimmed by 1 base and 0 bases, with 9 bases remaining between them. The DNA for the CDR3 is TGTGCCAGCAGTGAAGGGACAACGTACCAAGAGACCCAGTACTTC. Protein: CASSEGTTYQETQYF.

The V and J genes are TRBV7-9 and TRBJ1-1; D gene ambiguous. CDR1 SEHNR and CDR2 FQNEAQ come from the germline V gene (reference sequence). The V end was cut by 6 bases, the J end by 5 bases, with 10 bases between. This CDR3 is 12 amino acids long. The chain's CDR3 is CASRLDGTEAFF. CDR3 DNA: TGTGCCAGCAGATTGGACGGGACTGAAGCTTTCTTT. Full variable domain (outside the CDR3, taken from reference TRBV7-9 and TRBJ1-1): DTGVSQNPRHKITKRGQNVTFRCDPISEHNRLYWYRQTLGQGPEFLTYFQNEAQLEKSRLLSDRFSAERPKGSFSTLEIQRTEQGDSAMYLCASRLDGTEAFFGQGTRLTVV.

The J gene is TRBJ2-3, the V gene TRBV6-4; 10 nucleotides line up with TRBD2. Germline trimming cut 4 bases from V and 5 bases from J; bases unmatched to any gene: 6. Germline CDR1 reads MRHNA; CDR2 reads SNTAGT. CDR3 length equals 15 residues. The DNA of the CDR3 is TGTGCCAGCAGTGCAGCGGGAGGGCCCGTAGATACGCAGTATTTT. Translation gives CASSAAGGPVDTQYF.

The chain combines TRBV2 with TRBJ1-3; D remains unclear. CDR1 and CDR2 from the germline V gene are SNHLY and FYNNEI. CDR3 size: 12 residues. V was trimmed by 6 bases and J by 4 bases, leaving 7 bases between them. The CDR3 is CASSLAGNTIYF. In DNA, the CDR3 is TGTGCCAGCAGCCTCGCCGGAAACACCATATATTTT.

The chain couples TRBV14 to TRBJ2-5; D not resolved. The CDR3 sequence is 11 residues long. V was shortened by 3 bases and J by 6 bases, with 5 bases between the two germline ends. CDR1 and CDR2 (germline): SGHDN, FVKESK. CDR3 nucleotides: TGTGCCAGCAGCCACTCACAGACCCAGTACTTC. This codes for CASSHSQTQYF.

The CDR3 nucleotides read TGTGCCAGCAGTCGCGGGGCAAGCTCCTACAATGAGCAGTTCTTC. Its translation is CASSRGASSYNEQFF. The V and J genes are TRBV6-6 and TRBJ2-1; perhaps TRBD2 as D (6 bases). This CDR3 comprises 15 residues. Trimming pared 5 bases from V and 0 bases from J, leaving 11 bases between. The germline gives CDR1 MNHNY, CDR2 SVGAGI (reference sequence).

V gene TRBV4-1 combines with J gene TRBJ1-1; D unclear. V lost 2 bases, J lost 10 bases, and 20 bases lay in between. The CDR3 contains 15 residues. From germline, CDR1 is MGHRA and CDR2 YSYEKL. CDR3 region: CASSQFVSDLSGAFF. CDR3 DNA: TGCGCCAGCAGCCAATTTGTATCAGATCTGAGTGGAGCTTTCTTT.

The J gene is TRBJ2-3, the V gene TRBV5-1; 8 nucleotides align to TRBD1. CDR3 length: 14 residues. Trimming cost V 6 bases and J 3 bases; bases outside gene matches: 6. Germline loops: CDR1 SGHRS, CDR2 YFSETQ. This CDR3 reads CASTSGGETDTQYF. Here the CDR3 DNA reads TGCGCCAGCACGTCAGGGGGCGAAACAGATACGCAGTATTTT.

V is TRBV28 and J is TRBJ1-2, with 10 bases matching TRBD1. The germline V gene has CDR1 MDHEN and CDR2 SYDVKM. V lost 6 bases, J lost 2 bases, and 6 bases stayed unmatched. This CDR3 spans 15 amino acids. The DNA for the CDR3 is TGTGCCAGCAGGGGAACGGGACAGGGGAACTATGGCTACACCTTC. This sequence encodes CASRGTGQGNYGYTF.